A selection of T cell receptor beta chains follows, all from one sample in a study of Graves' ophthalmopathy and Graves' hyperthyroidism. TCRdb reprocessed the multiplex PCR reads via MiXCR and lists one record per CDR3 protein. The sample lists 230,000 or so distinct CDR3 sequences, about 46% occurring once. Specimen: peripheral blood. All receptors come from an adult man with Graves' ophthalmopathy. The CDR3 runs from the conserved cysteine through the conserved F or W. A D gene is named only where the DNA matches it firmly. Expanded clones get a size class; other rows say once, few or many, or leave the size out.

>TRBV9|-|-|TRBJ1-2
CASSVLAEANYGYTF
TGTGCCAGCAGCGTACTCGCGGAGGCGAACTATGGCTACACCTTC
>TRBV7-2|-|-|TRBJ1-1
CASSYPGSTEAFF
TGTGCCAGCAGCTATCCGGGATCCACTGAAGCTTTCTTT
>TRBV7-8|-|few|TRBJ1-3
CASSLDSGARNTIYF
TGTGCCAGCAGCTTAGACTCAGGGGCTAGAAACACCATATATTTT
>TRBV10-3|TRBD1|many|TRBJ1-1
CAISENTGGSGTEAFF
TGTGCCATCAGTGAGAACACAGGGGGTAGTGGCACTGAAGCTTTCTTT
>TRBV15|-|-|TRBJ2-1
CATSRGVPHQDEQFF
TGTGCCACCAGCAGAGGGGTGCCTCACCAAGATGAGCAGTTCTTC
>TRBV7-9|TRBD2|-|TRBJ2-7
CASSLLRGSEQYF
TGTGCCAGCAGCTTATTGCGGGGGTCCGAGCAGTACTTC
>TRBV5-6|TRBD1|-|TRBJ1-5
CASSSSGTGSNQPQHF
TGTGCCAGCAGCTCATCCGGGACAGGGAGCAATCAGCCCCAGCATTTT
>TRBV9|-|-|TRBJ1-2
CASSAHGGAGPEGGYTF
TGTGCCAGCAGCGCCCATGGGGGGGCAGGGCCCGAGGGTGGCTACACCTTC
>TRBV7-9|-|-|TRBJ1-1
CASSHDTEAFF
TGTGCCAGCAGTCATGACACTGAAGCTTTCTTT
>TRBV7-3|-|few|TRBJ1-1
CASSLTTGQGTEAFF
TGTGCCAGCAGCTTAACGACGGGGCAGGGCACTGAAGCTTTCTTT
>TRBV10-2|-|few|TRBJ2-7
CASRALSSYEQYF
TGCGCCAGCAGGGCCCTGAGCTCCTACGAGCAGTACTTC
>TRBV7-8|-|-|TRBJ2-7
CASSLVTGAHEQYF
TGTGCCAGCAGCTTAGTGACGGGAGCCCACGAGCAGTACTTC
>TRBV4-1|-|few|TRBJ2-5
CASSQVRETQYF
TGCGCCAGCAGCCAAGTTAGGGAGACCCAGTACTTC
>TRBV11-2|-|-|TRBJ2-5
CASSPEGAVMLRAQYF
TGTGCCAGCAGCCCCGAGGGTGCTGTAATGTTGCGGGCCCAGTACTTC
>TRBV7-2|-|-|TRBJ2-5
CASSLTGGRGETQYF
TGTGCCAGCAGCTTAACGGGGGGCAGGGGGGAGACCCAGTACTTC
>TRBV10-3|-|-|TRBJ2-7
CAISAGADDYEQYF
TGTGCCATCAGTGCCGGGGCGGATGACTACGAGCAGTACTTC
>TRBV12-3/TRBV12-4|-|few|TRBJ1-1
CASSQVLNTEAFF
TGTGCCAGCAGCCAGGTCCTGAACACTGAAGCTTTCTTT
>TRBV4-2|TRBD1|-|TRBJ1-4
CASSQGQGGEKLFF
TGTGCCAGCAGCCAAGGACAGGGAGGGGAAAAACTGTTTTTT
>TRBV10-2|TRBD2|few|TRBJ2-2
CASSGSGGAQIGELFF
TGCGCCAGCAGTGGAAGCGGGGGGGCCCAAATCGGGGAGCTGTTTTTT
>TRBV7-2|TRBD1|-|TRBJ2-1
CASSLGGTGGNEQFF
TGTGCCAGCAGCTTAGGGGGGACAGGGGGCAATGAGCAGTTCTTC
>TRBV7-2|-|few|TRBJ2-7
CASSLITTDEQYF
TGTGCCAGCAGCTTAATCACTACCGACGAGCAGTACTTC
>TRBV7-2|-|many|TRBJ2-7
CASSVSYEQYF
TGTGCCAGCAGCGTCTCCTACGAGCAGTACTTC
>TRBV12-3/TRBV12-4|-|-|TRBJ2-7
CASSSVSGGSGEQYF
TGTGCCAGCAGTTCGGTCTCGGGGGGCTCGGGCGAGCAGTACTTC
>TRBV20-1|-|once|TRBJ1-2
CSAGPTGKDYGYTF
TGCAGTGCTGGACCGACAGGAAAGGACTATGGCTACACCTTC
>TRBV6-6|-|-|TRBJ1-5
CASRQFNQPQHF
TGTGCCAGCAGACAGTTCAATCAGCCCCAGCATTTT
>TRBV29-1|TRBD2|-|TRBJ2-2
CSVRSSLAGGSGELFF
TGCAGCGTGCGTTCCTCACTAGCGGGAGGGTCCGGGGAGCTGTTTTTT
>TRBV14|-|few|TRBJ1-1
CASHESGVNTEAFF
TGTGCCAGCCATGAATCAGGGGTTAACACTGAAGCTTTCTTT
>TRBV15|-|many|TRBJ1-5
CATSRVRGFDQPQHF
TGTGCCACCAGCAGAGTCCGGGGTTTCGATCAGCCCCAGCATTTT
>TRBV29-1|TRBD2|-|TRBJ2-7
CSVGIAGASYEQYF
TGCAGCGTTGGGATAGCGGGGGCCTCCTACGAGCAGTACTTC
>TRBV27|-|few|TRBJ1-5
CASSLIGSGNQPQHF
TGTGCCAGCAGTTTAATTGGGTCTGGCAATCAGCCCCAGCATTTT
>TRBV2|TRBD1|-|TRBJ2-7
CASSSDRASSYEQYF
TGTGCCAGCAGTTCAGACAGGGCCAGCTCCTACGAGCAGTACTTC
>TRBV20-1|TRBD2|-|TRBJ2-5
CSARDGAASGLLQETQYF
TGCAGTGCTAGAGATGGTGCCGCTAGCGGACTACTCCAAGAGACCCAGTACTTC
>TRBV10-3|-|-|TRBJ1-4
CAISEKNEKLFF
TGTGCCATCAGTGAAAAAAATGAAAAACTGTTTTTT
>TRBV9|-|-|TRBJ1-6
CASTSPGNSPLHF
TGTGCCAGCACCTCCCCGGGGAATTCACCCCTCCACTTT
>TRBV24-1|TRBD1|many|TRBJ1-2
CATSDTQGASGYTF
TGTGCCACCAGTGACACCCAGGGGGCGAGTGGCTACACCTTC
>TRBV5-4|-|-|TRBJ2-7
CASSPNIGYEQYF
TGTGCCAGCAGCCCTAACATCGGATACGAGCAGTACTTC
>TRBV14|-|many|TRBJ2-6
CASSPSTGKSSGANVLTF
TGTGCCAGCAGCCCAAGTACAGGGAAGTCCTCTGGGGCCAACGTCCTGACTTTC
>TRBV11-2|TRBD2|-|TRBJ2-2
CAGSLGGGLAGNTGELFF
TGTGCCGGCAGCTTAGGCGGGGGACTAGCGGGAAACACCGGGGAGCTGTTTTTT
>TRBV7-2|-|-|TRBJ2-2
CASSLRDADTGELFF
TGTGCCAGCAGCTTAAGGGATGCGGACACCGGGGAGCTGTTTTTT
>TRBV5-8|-|-|TRBJ1-5
CASSLEAHLYQPQHF
TGTGCCAGCAGCTTGGAGGCTCACCTTTATCAGCCCCAGCATTTT
>TRBV20-1|-|-|TRBJ2-5
CSASSGVQETQYF
TGCAGTGCTAGCTCGGGGGTTCAAGAGACCCAGTACTTC
>TRBV7-9|TRBD2|-|TRBJ2-6
CASSPSRGRDSGANVLTF
TGTGCCAGCAGCCCATCACGGGGGAGGGACTCTGGGGCCAACGTCCTGACTTTC
>TRBV7-9|TRBD2|-|TRBJ2-7
CASSLDRSTRGGIYEQYF
TGTGCCAGCAGCTTGGACCGATCTACACGGGGGGGGATTTACGAGCAGTACTTC
>TRBV29-1|-|few|TRBJ1-2
CSVETDFYGYTF
TGCAGCGTTGAAACGGACTTCTATGGCTACACCTTC
>TRBV20-1|TRBD2|-|TRBJ2-5
CSARDTGTSQEPQYF
TGCAGTGCTAGAGACACAGGGACTAGCCAAGAGCCCCAGTACTTC
>TRBV9|TRBD1|many|TRBJ1-6
CASSRRDRGNSPLHF
TGTGCCAGCAGCCGCCGGGACAGGGGCAATTCACCCCTCCACTTT
>TRBV20-1|-|many|TRBJ1-2
CSARKDGYTF
TGCAGTGCTAGGAAGGATGGCTACACCTTC
>TRBV7-9|TRBD1|-|TRBJ1-4
CASSWGPGQGNEKLFF
TGTGCCAGCAGCTGGGGGCCGGGACAGGGAAATGAAAAACTGTTTTTT
>TRBV20-1|-|-|TRBJ2-7
CSARDQLRGGRGGEQYF
TGCAGTGCTAGAGATCAGCTTCGAGGTGGGCGAGGGGGGGAGCAGTACTTC
>TRBV29-1|-|few|TRBJ2-2
CSVSGGHTGELFF
TGCAGCGTTTCTGGGGGTCACACCGGGGAGCTGTTTTTT
>TRBV9|-|once|TRBJ2-6
CASSVAVGVGSGANVLTF
TGTGCCAGCAGCGTAGCTGTGGGGGTAGGCTCTGGGGCCAACGTCCTGACTTTC
>TRBV2|-|-|TRBJ2-7
CASLETPGHNEQYF
TGTGCCAGCCTTGAAACTCCGGGACACAACGAGCAGTACTTC
>TRBV7-6|TRBD1|few|TRBJ1-1
CASSLGQGSTEAFF
TGTGCCAGCAGCTTGGGACAGGGTTCCACTGAAGCTTTCTTT
>TRBV29-1|-|many|TRBJ1-1
CSVRQTRNTEAFF
TGCAGCGTTCGACAGACCCGGAACACTGAAGCTTTCTTT
>TRBV9|-|-|TRBJ2-5
CASSPEHTGQETQYF
TGTGCCAGCAGCCCGGAACACACGGGGCAAGAGACCCAGTACTTC